The 27 T cell receptor beta chains below come from one sample, sequenced in a study of blood T cells in healthy people across ages. A second PCR of about 7 to 12 cycles used a sample-barcoded 5' primer and a J-beta primer mix. One entry per CDR3 protein results from TCRdb running MiXCR on the 5' RACE reads. Altogether 1,800,000 or so distinct CDR3 sequences are present, more than 35% being singletons, with the ten largest covering 20% to 25%. The sequenced sample was blood. Source of these receptors: a human donor in good health.

The rearrangement joins TRBV4-3 to TRBJ1-2; D is unresolved. Germline V gene data show CDR1 as LGHNA and CDR2 as YSLEER. The CDR3 runs to 14 residues. V shed 3 bases and J shed 2 bases, with 10 bases lying between them. CDR3 nucleotide sequence: TGCGCCAGCAGCCATTATCAGACAAACTATGGCTACACCTTC. It translates to CASSHYQTNYGYTF.

V usage is TRBV12-3 or TRBV12-4 and J usage is TRBJ2-5, with D possibly being TRBD1 (6 bases). Trimming cost V 0 bases and J 3 bases, with 14 bases left between them. This CDR3 is 16 amino acids long. The CDR3 nucleotides are TGTGCCAGCAGTTTAGCGCGCGAGGGGGTCGAAGAGACCCAGTACTTC. Protein product: CASSLAREGVEETQYF.

V and J are TRBV6-6 and TRBJ2-2; the D gene is possibly TRBD1 (5 bases). The CDR3 has 14 amino acids. V dropped 7 bases and J dropped 7 bases, with 16 bases sitting between them. Looked up from germline, CDR1 is MNHNY and CDR2 is SVGAGI (reference sequence). In nucleotides, the CDR3 is TGTGCCAGCACCAAAGACAGATTAGGCGGGGAGCTGTTTTTT. It is translated as CASTKDRLGGELFF.

The J gene is TRBJ2-3, the V gene TRBV10-3; unclear D gene. Trimming left V 9 bases short and J 0 bases short, with 10 bases between. CDR1 is ENHRY and CDR2 is SYGVKD in the germline V gene. CDR3 size: 13 residues. Here the CDR3 DNA reads TGTGCCATTCGCCCCTCTAGCACAGATACGCAGTATTTT. Protein product: CAIRPSSTDTQYF.

The CDR3 reads CASSLRQSLHYGYTF. In DNA form, the CDR3 reads TGCGCCAGCAGCCTTCGACAGAGTCTACACTATGGCTACACCTTC. This chain uses TRBV4-1 with TRBJ1-2, with a possible D match to TRBD1 (5 bases). Between the trimmed V and J ends, which lost 4 bases and 3 bases, there was a span of 15 bases. CDR1 is MGHRA, CDR2 YSYEKL, per germline. This CDR3 comprises 15 residues.

This clonotype was recorded a few times. The J gene is TRBJ2-5, the V gene TRBV27; D may be TRBD2 (7 bases). V was clipped by 8 bases and J by 12 bases, with 25 bases between them. The CDR3 contains 14 residues. Germline lookup yields CDR1 MNHEY and CDR2 SMNVEV (reference sequence). Here the CDR3 reads CASRPGAGGLSKYF. As DNA, the CDR3 is TGTGCCAGCCGACCGGGTGCCGGGGGGCTTTCAAAGTACTTC.

The genes are TRBV12-3 or TRBV12-4 and TRBJ1-2; D is perhaps TRBD1 (6 bases). The CDR3 spans 13 residues. Between the trimmed V and J ends, which lost 5 bases and 8 bases, there was a span of 15 bases. The CDR3 coding sequence is TGTGCCAGCAGTCAAAACAGGGATCTGGGCTACACCTTC. Its protein product is CASSQNRDLGYTF.

The chain combines TRBV3-1 with TRBJ1-3; D unresolved. V was trimmed by 1 base and J by 4 bases, leaving 5 bases between them. CDR1 LGHDT and CDR2 YNNKEL come from the germline V gene (reference sequence). The CDR3 runs to 13 residues. This chain's CDR3 is CASSQGLGNTIYF. CDR3 bases: TGTGCCAGCAGCCAAGGCTTGGGAAACACCATATATTTT.

This rearrangement joins TRBV6-1 to TRBJ1-5; no clear D gene. Germline-derived CDR1 and CDR2 are MNHNS and SASEGT. V was cut by 2 bases and J by 3 bases, with 8 bases left in between. This CDR3 region has 14 residues. Written as DNA, the CDR3 is TGTGCCAGCAGTGAAAACGGGTTCAATCAGCCCCAGCATTTT. Its protein product is CASSENGFNQPQHF.

This sequence joins TRBV7-3 and TRBJ2-1; D may be TRBD1 (5 bases). Germline V gene lookup returns CDR1 SGHTA and CDR2 FQGTGA. V was trimmed by 0 bases and J by 7 bases, leaving 13 bases between them. The CDR3 length is 15 residues. The CDR3 protein is CASSLTAGLGNEQFF. The CDR3 DNA reads TGTGCCAGCAGCTTAACTGCAGGGCTGGGGAATGAGCAGTTCTTC.

V is TRBV6-2 or TRBV6-3 and J is TRBJ2-5, with 12 bases that match TRBD1. The trim removed 4 bases at V and 3 bases at J, leaving 3 bases unmatched. This CDR3 is 15 amino acids long. Germline-derived CDR1 and CDR2 are MNHEY and SVGEGT. CDR3 coding DNA: TGTGCCAGCAGTTGGGGACAGGGGGCAAAAGAGACCCAGTACTTC. The encoded protein is CASSWGQGAKETQYF.

This chain joins TRBV28 and TRBJ1-4; a possible D gene is TRBD1 (5 bases). CDR1 is MDHEN, CDR2 SYDVKM, per germline. The CDR3 consists of 14 residues. Trimming pared 2 bases from V and 8 bases from J, leaving 12 bases between. DNA for the CDR3: TGTGCCAGCAGTTTAAGGGGACCGAGGGAAAAACTGTTTTTT. Residues: CASSLRGPREKLFF.

The chain joins TRBV2 to TRBJ2-5; D could derive from TRBD1 or TRBD2 (5 bases each). The CDR3 extends over 15 amino acids. CDR1 is SNHLY and CDR2 is FYNNEI in the germline V gene. With 2 bases removed from V and 5 bases from J, the gap between germline ends came to 15 bases. The CDR3 here is CASSEWAGPSETQYF. CDR3 sequence (DNA): TGTGCCAGCAGTGAATGGGCAGGGCCTAGCGAGACCCAGTACTTC.

CDR3 amino acids: CASSLQIASGEENEQFF. CDR3 nucleotides: TGTGCCAGCAGCTTACAAATAGCCAGCGGGGAGGAAAATGAGCAGTTCTTC. The chain couples TRBV7-3 to TRBJ2-1; TRBD2 matches at 7 bases. The germline V gene has CDR1 SGHTA and CDR2 FQGTGA. The CDR3 totals 17 residues. Germline trimming cut 2 bases from V and 7 bases from J; bases unmatched to any gene: 14.

This clonotype was observed a handful of times. The chain links TRBV5-1 to TRBJ2-5, with 7 bases identical to TRBD1. Per germline, CDR1 SGHRS and CDR2 YFSETQ. CDR3 length: 15 residues. V shed 0 bases and J 0 bases; nucleotides not matched to a gene: 2. The CDR3 protein is CASSLGDRNQETQYF. The CDR3 DNA reads as TGCGCCAGCAGCTTGGGGGACAGAAACCAAGAGACCCAGTACTTC.

CDR3 sequence reads: CASNLAGRNTDTQYF. The CDR3 nucleotides are TGTGCCAGCAACCTAGCGGGGCGAAACACAGATACGCAGTATTTT. The chain carries TRBV7-2 and TRBJ2-3, with 9 bases matching TRBD2. The J segment lost 2 bases and the V segment lost 7 bases, leaving 7 bases of the junction unmatched. The CDR3 contains 15 residues. Germline V gene sequence: CDR1 SGHTA, CDR2 FQGNSA.

V and J are TRBV6-2 or TRBV6-3 and TRBJ2-1; perhaps TRBD1 as D (6 bases). The CDR3 has 15 amino acids. CDR1 and CDR2 from the germline V gene are MNHEY and SVGEGT. The ends were cut back, 5 bases at V and 1 base at J, with 12 bases in the middle. CDR3 amino acids: CASSNGQLSYNEQFF. CDR3 sequence (DNA): TGTGCCAGCAGTAACGGACAGCTATCCTACAATGAGCAGTTCTTC.

The chain is built from TRBV29-1 and TRBJ1-1; D unresolved. This CDR3 spans 15 amino acids. Germline V CDR1 and CDR2: SQVTM, ANQGSEA. V lost 4 bases, J lost 0 bases, and 15 bases lay in between. CDR3 coding DNA: TGCAGCGTTGGAGGGTACGACCTAATGAACACTGAAGCTTTCTTT. Its translation is CSVGGYDLMNTEAFF.

This clonotype showed up just a few times. The chain has TRBV4-3 and TRBJ1-2; a weak D match, TRBD1 (5 bases). V lost 0 bases and J lost 7, with 12 bases in between. Germline lookup yields CDR1 LGHNA and CDR2 YSLEER. The CDR3 sequence is 14 residues long. The CDR3 coding sequence is TGCGCCAGCAGCCAAGAGCAGGGAGTGGGTGGCTACACCTTC. This sequence encodes CASSQEQGVGGYTF.

This sequence joins TRBV4-3 and TRBJ1-2; maybe TRBD1 (5 bases). With 0 bases removed from V and 3 bases from J, the gap between germline ends came to 14 bases. The CDR3 sequence is 16 residues long. Germline assignment: CDR1 LGHNA and CDR2 YSLEER. The CDR3 sequence: CASSQDFRDDDYGYTF. The DNA for the CDR3 is TGCGCCAGCAGCCAAGATTTCAGGGATGATGACTATGGCTACACCTTC.

The J gene is TRBJ2-1, the V gene TRBV24-1; TRBD1 agrees at 8 bases. This CDR3 is 24 amino acids long. The V and J ends lost 2 bases and 4 bases, in that order; junction bases with no gene match: 30. Germline loops: CDR1 KGHDR, CDR2 SFDVKD. CDR3 protein: CATSDSKIAGGEFFWMRYYNEQFF. CDR3 nucleotide sequence: TGTGCCACCAGTGATTCTAAAATAGCAGGGGGCGAATTTTTTTGGATGAGATATTACAATGAGCAGTTCTTC.

The V call is TRBV10-3, the J call TRBJ2-2; D is possibly TRBD1 (7 bases). Per germline, CDR1 ENHRY and CDR2 SYGVKD. The ends were cut back, 10 bases at V and 2 bases at J, with 11 bases in the middle. The CDR3 spans 13 residues. CDR3 loop: CATRGDNTGELFF. CDR3 DNA sequence: TGTGCCACCAGGGGGGACAACACCGGGGAGCTGTTTTTT.

The chain uses TRBV10-2 and TRBJ2-3, with 7 positions matching TRBD2. CDR3 length: 16 residues. From germline, CDR1 is WSHSY and CDR2 SAAADI. Trimming cost V 3 bases and J 2 bases; bases outside gene matches: 8. The CDR3 sequence is CASSETLSGATDTQYF. In DNA form, the CDR3 reads TGCGCCAGCAGTGAAACGCTGAGCGGGGCCACAGATACGCAGTATTTT.

This clonotype was detected ten times or more. The J gene is TRBJ2-7, the V gene TRBV6-2 or TRBV6-3, with unresolved D. Deletions cut 0 bases from V and 4 bases from J, with 13 bases between. The CDR3 covers 15 residues. The germline CDR1 and CDR2 sequences are MNHEY and SVGEGT. The CDR3 loop reads CASSYSATLRYEQYF. Written as DNA, the CDR3 is TGTGCCAGCAGTTACTCCGCAACCCTCCGATACGAGCAGTACTTC.

The J gene is TRBJ2-5, the V gene TRBV29-1; 10 bases line up with TRBD1. Germline V gene data show CDR1 as SQVTM and CDR2 as ANQGSEA. V shed 6 bases and J 11 bases; nucleotides not matched to a gene: 9. The CDR3 has 12 residues. The CDR3 DNA sequence: TGCAGCGTCGGACAGGGGGAGTGGGAGCAGTACTTC. Residues: CSVGQGEWEQYF.

The V call is TRBV30, the J call TRBJ2-1, with D uncertain. V was pared by 2 bases and J by 7 bases, with 9 bases between. Germline CDR1 and CDR2: GTSNPN and SVGIG (reference sequence). The CDR3 spans 12 residues. CDR3 bases: TGTGCCTGGAGTACAACAGTAAATGAGCAGTTCTTC. Protein product: CAWSTTVNEQFF.

This chain connects TRBV7-8 to TRBJ2-1; 8 bases are a match to TRBD1. V lost 3 bases to trimming and J lost 4 bases; unmatched junction nucleotides: 11. CDR3 length: 17 residues. Per the germline V gene, CDR1 is SGHVS and CDR2 is FQNEAQ. The CDR3 loop reads CASSLKWTGNRYNEQFF. The CDR3 DNA reads TGTGCCAGCAGCTTGAAGTGGACAGGGAATCGATACAATGAGCAGTTCTTC.